This paragraph reports one T cell receptor beta chain. Its specificity is not known. The junction had 8 bases not matched to a gene; V was cut back by 3 bases and J by 10 bases. Germline lookup yields CDR1 SNHLY and CDR2 FYNNEI. The CDR3 sequence is 15 residues long. This sample stems from a study of OX40 agonist ivuxolimab in advanced cancers. On the study more broadly: Patients receiving dose escalation had hepatocellular carcinoma, melanoma, renal cell or head and neck cancer. A mean age of roughly 62 years, range about 20 to 85, was recorded, and roughly 80% were male.

Profiled with immunoSEQ multiplex PCR; TCRdb holds only in-frame clones, not every one. The table includes about 25,000 clones, 80% to 90% detected once. Study-level points and caveats: Clonal expansion among partial responders at 0.1-3.0 mg/kg ranked near the lowest.

J is TRBJ2-1 and V is TRBV2, with TRBD2 matching 11 bases. The material sequenced was CD4+ or CD8+ T cells sorted from blood, taken in a trial of the OX40 agonist ivuxolimab. The sequence came from an adult with an advanced solid tumor such as melanoma, head and neck, liver or kidney cancer. CDR3 loop: CASSETSGVEVEQFF. CDR3 DNA sequence: TGTGCCAGCAGTGAGACTAGCGGGGTCGAAGTCGAGCAGTTCTTC.